This TCR beta chain was found in a study of resident and recirculating memory T cells in vitiligo (dated by TCRdb to about 2018). About the study as a whole: For TCR beta sequencing, epidermis was obtained by shave biopsy from two lesional and two nonlesional sites, and PBMCs were also collected, from each of a few stable vitiligo patients. Right before genomic DNA was extracted using the Qiagen DNeasy Blood & Tissue Kit, the samples were homogenized with no cell sorting step. Human TCR beta sequencing was used to test whether specific clones in lesional vitiligo skin differed from clones in nonlesional skin and blood.

The germline V gene encodes CDR1 SGHTA and CDR2 FQGNSA. The CDR3 contains 14 residues, cysteine and phenylalanine counted. CDR3 DNA only is kept here, 42 bases in frame from base 1. Trimming at the junction amounts to 1 base on V and 4 bases on J, and the germline ends lie 10 bases apart. As concerns this clone: The specificity of this receptor is unknown. No base-level quality is on record; no much larger clone is a single base apart.

Stable vitiligo was defined as no change in lesions over the previous 6 months. To count as stable, patients also needed to show no confetti depigmentation, which is a clinical sign of active vitiligo. Patients who had been treated within the previous three months were excluded. PBMCs were isolated from heparinized blood by Ficoll density gradient centrifugation and were subsequently flash-frozen. Paper-wide results and their limitations: Mechanistic studies in the future are needed to assess how much the detected T cell clones and the human Trm pools versus Tcm pools each contribute. By overlap and correlation analysis, no significant repertoire overlap was shown between biopsies, even within a single patient, except for each lesion compared with itself. Because TCR sequences were not shared across biopsy sites or across patients, the findings suggest that different lesions are infiltrated by different T cell clones, a pattern described as private specificity. Clonality was not the same from one vitiligo lesion to another, and no unique dominant TCR clone turned up.

The immunoSEQ hsTCRB kit was used to amplify TCR beta chains from the genomic DNA. TCR beta libraries were sequenced on an Illumina MiSeq instrument by the immunoSEQ service. Per the source publication's procedure: Analysis of the repertoire data was performed with the immunoSEQ Analyzer. TCRdb stores this immuneACCESS table with in-frame sequences only. Part of the clones is absent; in the studies checked, under half of the shortfall reflects unresolved V genes, and no reason is known for the rest. V, J and clone size are taken as reported in that table, and D and trimming were inferred from the DNA itself. The sample includes roughly 76,000 clones, with roughly nine tenths observed a single time. Of the sample, around 4.9% falls within the top ten clones.

Recombination connected TRBV7-2 to TRBJ1-2; TRBD1 is a possible D gene, resting on 5 matching bases. Sequences were obtained from blood. The TCR comes from a male donor with vitiligo. CDR3 loop: CASSLGGSGYGYTF. In nucleotide form, the sequence is TGTGCCAGCAGCTTAGGGGGCAGTGGCTATGGCTACACCTTC. Reference TRBV7-2 and TRBJ1-2 genes cover what lies past the CDR3, so the full variable domain is GAGVSQSPSNKVTEKGKDVELRCDPISGHTALYWYRQSLGQGLEFLIYFQGNSAPDKSGLPSDRFSAERTGGSVSTLTIQRTQQEDSAVYLCASSLGGSGYGYTFGSGTRLTVV.